These 9 T cell receptor beta chains were sequenced from one sample in a study of long-term antiretroviral therapy in people with HIV. The run of the v3.0 immunoSEQ assay was at survey level. Some clones are missing from TCRdb's copy, which holds only in-frame ones; the method was immunoSEQ multiplex PCR. The sample contains about 38,000 clones, 75% to 90% of which appear only once. The specimen comprised unsorted PBMCs, sampled 1.5 years after starting antiretroviral therapy. The origin of the receptors is a man aged 18 to 30 with HIV.

The gene calls are TRBV19 and TRBJ2-2; D remains unclear. Trimming took 5 bases from V and 9 from J, leaving 13 bases between them. Germline V CDR1 and CDR2: LNHDA, SQIVND (reference sequence). The CDR3 has 13 amino acids. CDR3 coding DNA: TGTGCCAGTAGTCTAGGGTTAGGCCGGGAGCTGTTTTTT. Translation: CASSLGLGRELFF.

This chain connects TRBV15 to TRBJ1-2, with D maybe TRBD1 (6 bases). The V and J ends lost 2 bases and 8 bases respectively, with 15 bases between them. The CDR3 extends over 14 amino acids. In germline, CDR1 is LNHNV, CDR2 YYDKDF (reference sequence). CDR3 amino acids: CATSRKRTDPGYTF. CDR3 bases: TGTGCCACCAGCAGAAAACGGACAGACCCGGGCTACACCTTC.

This clone ranks as medium-sized (0.01 to 0.1%). The V gene is TRBV6-5, the J gene TRBJ2-7; either TRBD1 or TRBD2 may supply D (5 bases each). Trimming shortened V by 4 bases and J by 4 bases, and 14 bases separated the two germline ends. Germline V gene lookup returns CDR1 MNHEY and CDR2 SVGAGI. This CDR3 region has 14 residues. CDR3 loop: CASSSGAFQYEQYF. The CDR3 nucleotides are TGTGCCAGCAGTTCCGGGGCTTTCCAGTACGAGCAGTACTTC.

A word on this clone: Different DNA sequences within this sample yield the same CDR3. The V and J genes are TRBV19 and TRBJ1-5, with TRBD1 matching 9 bases. Trimming took 6 bases from V and 5 from J; bases not matched to a gene: 8. The CDR3 runs to 15 residues. Germline lookup yields CDR1 LNHDA and CDR2 SQIVND (reference sequence). CDR3 region: CASSNRQGGDQPQHF. The CDR3 bases are TGTGCCAGTAGCAATCGACAGGGGGGCGATCAGCCCCAGCATTTT.

The genes are TRBV5-6 and TRBJ2-7; 8 nucleotides agree with TRBD2. Trimming cost V 2 bases and J 0 bases; bases outside gene matches: 4. Germline V CDR1 and CDR2: SGHDT, YYEEEE. CDR3 length: 15 amino acids. CDR3 sequence reads: CASSFGAGDSYEQYF. CDR3 DNA: TGTGCCAGCAGCTTCGGAGCGGGAGACTCCTACGAGCAGTACTTC.

The CDR3 region is CASSILGGTEAFF. The CDR3 DNA reads TGTGCCAGTAGTATTCTGGGGGGCACTGAAGCTTTCTTT. This chain joins TRBV19 and TRBJ1-1; D perhaps matches TRBD1 (5 bases). There are 13 residues in the CDR3. Germline CDR1 reads LNHDA; CDR2 reads SQIVND (reference sequence). V was shortened by 3 bases and J by 4 bases, with 9 bases between the two germline ends.

The rearrangement links TRBV7-9 to TRBJ2-1; no clear D gene. The germline CDR1 and CDR2 sequences are SEHNR and FQNEAQ (reference sequence). V lost 5 bases and J lost 1, with 9 bases in between. There are 14 residues in the CDR3. CDR3 loop: CASSLGFSYNEQFF. Written as DNA, the CDR3 is TGTGCCAGCAGCCTGGGGTTTTCCTACAATGAGCAGTTCTTC. The variable domain in full, with the rest retrieved from reference TRBV7-9 and TRBJ2-1, is DTGVSQNPRHKITKRGQNVTFRCDPISEHNRLYWYRQTLGQGPEFLTYFQNEAQLEKSRLLSDRFSAERPKGSFSTLEIQRTEQGDSAMYLCASSLGFSYNEQFFGPGTRLTVL.

The J gene is TRBJ2-7, the V gene TRBV7-9, with 8 bases fitting TRBD2. CDR1 SEHNR and CDR2 FQNEAQ come from the germline V gene (reference sequence). This CDR3 has 16 residues. Trimming took 0 bases from V and 5 from J; bases not matched to a gene: 9. Here the CDR3 reads CASSLALDSGTNEQYF. The CDR3 DNA sequence: TGTGCCAGCAGCTTAGCGCTGGATAGCGGGACCAACGAGCAGTACTTC. The full variable domain, with the rest looked up from reference TRBV7-9 and TRBJ2-7, is DTGVSQNPRHKITKRGQNVTFRCDPISEHNRLYWYRQTLGQGPEFLTYFQNEAQLEKSRLLSDRFSAERPKGSFSTLEIQRTEQGDSAMYLCASSLALDSGTNEQYFGPGTRLTVT.

The chain combines TRBV4-2 with TRBJ1-2; D is uncertain. Germline V lookup: CDR1 LGHNA, CDR2 YNFKEQ. V lost 0 bases and J 3 bases, leaving 5 bases between the germline ends. There are 13 residues in the CDR3. The CDR3 region is CASSQEGHYGYTF. In nucleotides, the CDR3 is TGTGCCAGCAGCCAAGAGGGTCACTATGGCTACACCTTC.